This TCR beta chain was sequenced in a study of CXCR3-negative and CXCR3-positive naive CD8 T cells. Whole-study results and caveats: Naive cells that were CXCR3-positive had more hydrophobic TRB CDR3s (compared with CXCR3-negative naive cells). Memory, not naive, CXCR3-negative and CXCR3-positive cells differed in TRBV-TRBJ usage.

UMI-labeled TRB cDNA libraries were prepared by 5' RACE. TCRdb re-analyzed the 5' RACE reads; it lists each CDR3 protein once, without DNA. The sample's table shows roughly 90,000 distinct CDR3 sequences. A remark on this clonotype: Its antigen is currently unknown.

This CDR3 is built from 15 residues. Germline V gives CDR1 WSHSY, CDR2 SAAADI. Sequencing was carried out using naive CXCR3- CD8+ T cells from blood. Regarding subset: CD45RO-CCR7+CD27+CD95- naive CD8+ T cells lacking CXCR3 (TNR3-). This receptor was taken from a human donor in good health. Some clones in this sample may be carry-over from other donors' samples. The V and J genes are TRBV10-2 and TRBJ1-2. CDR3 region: CASSEPWTENYGYTF.